This record looks at one TCR beta chain sequence and its context. Sequencing used immunoSEQ multiplex PCR; TCRdb keeps in-frame clones, though not all of them. Of about 350,000 clones listed, roughly 90% were seen once; the top ten hold roughly 1.2%. Germline lookup yields CDR1 SGHDT and CDR2 YYEEEE. The V and J ends lost 0 bases and 0 bases, in that order; junction bases with no gene match: 9. The CDR3 has 19 amino acids. This entry comes from a study of cytomegalovirus exposure and HLA in healthy donors. Study in general: The same platform used for the approximately 700 first-cohort repertoires was also used for the 100 to 150 validation repertoires, as a later analysis reported.

Sequenced material: PBMCs. This chain connects TRBV5-6 to TRBJ2-3; 11 bases are a match to TRBD2. The TCR sequence derives from a woman aged 30 to 39 in good health and CMV-seropositive. This CDR3 is CASSLAWLAGGGSTDTQYF. The CDR3 nucleotides are TGTGCCAGCAGCTTGGCCTGGCTAGCGGGAGGTGGGAGCACAGATACGCAGTATTTT. The whole variable domain, filled in from reference TRBV5-6 and TRBJ2-3, reads DAGVTQSPTHLIKTRGQQVTLRCSPKSGHDTVSWYQQALGQGPQFIFQYYEEEERQRGNFPDRFSGHQFPNYSSELNVNALLLGDSALYLCASSLAWLAGGGSTDTQYFGPGTRLTVL.